Below, one T cell receptor beta chain is given with its context. The Seattle site enrolled patients during active infection and followed them longitudinally. This specimen belongs to a study of blood T cell repertoires in COVID-19. Study overall: T cells, B-cell-depleted T cells, or PBMCs provided the cDNA or gDNA that served as material.

V dropped 2 bases and J dropped 9; count of bases not matched to a gene: 8. Germline V CDR1 and CDR2: ENHRY, SYGVKD. This CDR3 has 14 amino acids. This table comes from immunoSEQ multiplex PCR, and its TCRdb copy is limited to in-frame clones, with some not included. Of more than 200,000 clones listed, around four fifths are singletons. The rearrangement uses TRBV10-3 and TRBJ1-2; TRBD1 aligns across 8 bases. The specimen sequenced was peripheral blood. The clonotype was recovered from an elderly woman with COVID-19, enrolled during active disease. DNA for the CDR3: TGTGCCATCAGTGAGCGGACAGGGCCGGGAAGCTACACCTTC. Encoded protein: CAISERTGPGSYTF.